One sample yielded the 25 T cell receptor beta chains listed below, sequenced in a study of shared clonotypes between healthy human individuals. Profiled with immunoSEQ multiplex PCR; TCRdb holds only in-frame clones, not every one. The table shows hundreds of thousands of clones, with 92% occurring only once. In the naive CD8 group, cells lacked CD45RO and were positively selected for CCR7, so terminally differentiated effector memory CD45RA+ cells were left out. The sample taken for sequencing was naive CD8+ T cells sorted from blood. These receptors came from a man aged 25-45 years in good health.

The genes are TRBV5-6 and TRBJ1-4; unclear D gene. The V end was cut by 0 bases, the J end by 3 bases, with 18 bases between. Germline lookup yields CDR1 SGHDT and CDR2 YYEEEE. This CDR3 is built from 18 residues. CDR3 sequence reads: CASSLGRTLTQSNEKLFF. The CDR3 DNA reads as TGTGCCAGCAGCTTGGGCCGTACTCTCACGCAATCTAATGAAAAACTGTTTTTT.

The V gene is TRBV7-9, the J gene TRBJ2-7; no clear D. Germline values: CDR1 SEHNR, CDR2 FQNEAQ (reference sequence). This CDR3 has 12 residues. Trimming removed 6 bases at V and 6 bases at J, with 12 bases between. The DNA for the CDR3 is TGTGCCAGCAGTTCTAGGACGGTCGAGCAGTACTTC. This translates into CASSSRTVEQYF.

The chain carries TRBV2 and TRBJ2-7; 13 positions agree with TRBD2. CDR1 is SNHLY, CDR2 FYNNEI, per germline. The trim removed 3 bases at V and 4 bases at J, leaving 9 bases unmatched. The CDR3 sequence is 17 residues long. Here the CDR3 reads CASSEGLAGTKSYEQYF. The CDR3 DNA is TGTGCCAGCAGTGAGGGACTAGCGGGAACCAAGAGTTACGAGCAGTACTTC.

The V call is TRBV4-1, the J call TRBJ2-7; 7 bases align to TRBD2. CDR3 length: 15 amino acids. From germline, CDR1 is MGHRA and CDR2 YSYEKL. V was clipped by 0 bases and J by 2 bases; unmatched bases: 4. CDR3 in DNA: TGCGCCAGCAGCCAAGACGGACTAGTTCCCTACGAGCAGTACTTC. This sequence encodes CASSQDGLVPYEQYF.

The chain is built from TRBV4-1 and TRBJ2-5; D tentatively fits TRBD1 or TRBD2 (5 bases each). Germline values: CDR1 MGHRA, CDR2 YSYEKL. Trimming left V 1 base short and J 7 bases short, with 19 bases between. This CDR3 has 16 amino acids. The CDR3 sequence is CASSQASGTEVWTQYF. For the CDR3, the DNA is TGCGCCAGCAGCCAAGCCTCCGGGACGGAGGTTTGGACCCAGTACTTC.

The rearrangement uses TRBV28 and TRBJ2-2; D tentatively reads TRBD1 or TRBD2 (5 bases each). The ends were cut back, 6 bases at V and 1 base at J, with 9 bases in the middle. CDR3 length equals 14 residues. The germline gives CDR1 MDHEN, CDR2 SYDVKM. The CDR3 reads CASSWDQNTGELFF. For the CDR3, the DNA is TGTGCCAGCAGCTGGGACCAGAACACCGGGGAGCTGTTTTTT.

V gene TRBV28 combines with J gene TRBJ1-1; the D is unclear. The V end lost 4 bases, the J end lost 1 base, and 16 bases lay between the germline ends. This CDR3 has 16 residues. The germline V gene has CDR1 MDHEN and CDR2 SYDVKM. In nucleotides, the CDR3 is TGTGCCAGCAGTTCCATCGCCTATGAGCGGAACACTGAAGCTTTCTTT. It specifies CASSSIAYERNTEAFF.

In nucleotides, the CDR3 is TGTGCCAGCAGCACACCCGGGACTAGCGGGAGAGCTGAGGAGACCCAGTACTTC. Translation: CASSTPGTSGRAEETQYF. The V call is TRBV9, the J call TRBJ2-5, with TRBD2 matching over 14 bases. The CDR3 has 18 residues. The trim removed 4 bases at V and 5 bases at J, leaving 13 bases unmatched. Germline values: CDR1 SGDLS, CDR2 YYNGEE.

The chain is built from TRBV11-1 and TRBJ2-7; 10 bases fit TRBD2. Germline V gene sequence: CDR1 SGHAT, CDR2 FQDESV (reference sequence). This CDR3 has 15 residues. V shed 6 bases, J shed 4 bases, and the junction held 9 bases outside the gene matches. CDR3 loop: CASSRSSGSSYEQYF. DNA for the CDR3: TGTGCCAGCAGTCGATCTAGCGGGAGTTCGTACGAGCAGTACTTC.

V gene TRBV5-1 combines with J gene TRBJ2-1, with TRBD2 matching over 10 bases. Unmatched junction bases numbered 10, after V lost 2 bases and J lost 5 bases. This CDR3 is built from 17 residues. CDR1 SGHRS and CDR2 YFSETQ come from the germline V gene. The CDR3 is CASSFGLADTYHNEQFF. Here the CDR3 DNA reads TGCGCCAGCAGCTTTGGACTAGCGGACACCTATCACAATGAGCAGTTCTTC.

The chain couples TRBV18 to TRBJ2-7; TRBD1 matches 8 bases. Trimming removed 4 bases from V and 0 bases from J; junction bases left unmatched: 8. In germline, CDR1 is KGHSH, CDR2 LQKENI. The CDR3 is 16 amino acids. CDR3: CASSRSGQENSYEQYF. CDR3 in DNA: TGTGCCAGCTCACGGTCGGGACAGGAGAACTCCTACGAGCAGTACTTC.

In nucleotides, the CDR3 is TGTGCCAGCAGCTTAGTAAACTATCGTCGGGCCTCGGGTGGCTACACCTTC. This sequence encodes CASSLVNYRRASGGYTF. This chain connects TRBV7-2 to TRBJ1-2; no reliable D call. Germline V gene lookup returns CDR1 SGHTA and CDR2 FQGNSA. The CDR3 loop spans 17 amino acids. V was clipped by 1 base and J by 7 bases, with 22 bases between them.

This clone appeared once. Additional DNA sequences in this sample encode the identical CDR3. The rearrangement links TRBV10-3 to TRBJ2-1, with D unresolved. V lost 3 bases and J 3 bases, leaving 9 bases between the germline ends. Germline V gene data show CDR1 as ENHRY and CDR2 as SYGVKD. CDR3 length: 14 residues. The CDR3 DNA reads as TGTGCCATCAGTGACGGCGGAGACTACAATGAGCAGTTCTTC. It translates to CAISDGGDYNEQFF.

The chain couples TRBV27 to TRBJ2-5; 7 positions agree with TRBD1. Per germline, CDR1 MNHEY and CDR2 SMNVEV (reference sequence). The CDR3 totals 13 residues. Trimming cost V 7 bases and J 0 bases; bases outside gene matches: 2. The CDR3 DNA reads as TGTGCCAGCACCGGACAGGACCAAGAGACCCAGTACTTC. The encoded protein is CASTGQDQETQYF.

Regarding this clone: Within the sample, other DNA sequences also encode this same CDR3. The genes are TRBV28 and TRBJ2-3, with 9 bases that match TRBD1. V trimming: 1 base; J trimming: 6 bases; junction bases outside the gene matches: 5. This CDR3 comprises 15 residues. The germline gives CDR1 MDHEN, CDR2 SYDVKM. The CDR3 region is CASSLLTGGADTQYF. As DNA, the CDR3 is TGTGCCAGCAGTTTATTAACAGGGGGCGCTGATACGCAGTATTTT.

The chain uses TRBV19 and TRBJ2-1, with 11 nucleotides matching TRBD2. The V segment lost 3 bases and the J segment 2 bases; nucleotides outside the gene matches: 6. CDR3 length: 17 residues. Germline V gene data show CDR1 as LNHDA and CDR2 as SQIVND (reference sequence). The CDR3 DNA sequence: TGTGCCAGTAGTATGTCAGCACTAGCGGGGGCCTACAATGAGCAGTTCTTC. This translates into CASSMSALAGAYNEQFF.

This chain connects TRBV27 to TRBJ2-3, with D unclear. CDR3 size: 13 residues. CDR1 MNHEY and CDR2 SMNVEV come from the germline V gene (reference sequence). Trimming removed 5 bases at V and 3 bases at J, with 9 bases between. DNA of the CDR3: TGTGCCAGCAGTCCGGTGGAGACAGATACGCAGTATTTT. Translation gives CASSPVETDTQYF.

As DNA, the CDR3 is TGTGCCAGCTCTTTTCTAAGCGGGAGAGTCGGTCAAGAGACCCAGTACTTC. Its protein product is CASSFLSGRVGQETQYF. The chain links TRBV18 to TRBJ2-5; 8 bases line up with TRBD2. The length of the CDR3 is 17 residues. V lost 6 bases to trimming and J lost 2 bases; unmatched junction nucleotides: 14. In germline, CDR1 is KGHSH, CDR2 LQKENI. Filled out from reference TRBV18 and TRBJ2-5, the complete variable domain reads NAGVMQNPRHLVRRRGQEARLRCSPMKGHSHVYWYRQLPEEGLKFMVYLQKENIIDESGMPKERFSAEFPKEGPSILRIQQVVRGDSAAYFCASSFLSGRVGQETQYFGPGTRLLVL.

The J gene is TRBJ2-1, the V gene TRBV27; D might be TRBD1 or TRBD2, each matching 5 bases. Between the trimmed V and J ends, which lost 9 bases and 7 bases, there was a span of 19 bases. Germline values: CDR1 MNHEY, CDR2 SMNVEV (reference sequence). CDR3 length: 14 amino acids. CDR3 loop: CASHIGTETNEQFF. CDR3 sequence (DNA): TGTGCCAGTCACATAGGGACCGAGACTAATGAGCAGTTCTTC.

This rearrangement joins TRBV18 to TRBJ1-1; the D is unclear. The ends were cut back, 1 base at V and 6 bases at J, with 18 bases in the middle. The germline V gene encodes CDR1 KGHSH and CDR2 LQKENI. CDR3 length: 16 amino acids. CDR3: CASSPRADPGRAEAFF. The DNA of the CDR3 is TGTGCCAGCTCACCACGGGCCGACCCGGGAAGGGCTGAAGCTTTCTTT.

This chain uses TRBV5-8 with TRBJ2-4, with a possible D match to TRBD2 (6 bases). Trimming removed 5 bases from V and 0 bases from J, with 12 bases in between. Germline assignment: CDR1 SGHTS and CDR2 YDEGEE. The CDR3 sequence is 15 residues long. The CDR3 sequence is CASSFGGLAKNIQYF. The CDR3 DNA is TGTGCCAGCAGTTTTGGGGGACTAGCCAAAAACATTCAGTACTTC. Full variable domain (remainder filled in from reference TRBV5-8 and TRBJ2-4): EAGVTQSPTHLIKTRGQQATLRCSPISGHTSVYWYQQALGLGLQFLLWYDEGEERNRGNFPPRFSGRQFPNYSSELNVNALELEDSALYLCASSFGGLAKNIQYFGAGTRLSVL.

The chain employs TRBV29-1 and TRBJ1-1; D perhaps matches TRBD1 (6 bases). V was shortened by 6 bases and J by 3 bases, with 17 bases between the two germline ends. The CDR3 is 14 residues long. The germline V gene encodes CDR1 SQVTM and CDR2 ANQGSEA. CDR3: CSVESDRRYTEAFF. CDR3 nucleotides: TGCAGCGTGGAATCAGACAGGAGATACACTGAAGCTTTCTTT.

V usage is TRBV27 and J usage is TRBJ2-7; possibly TRBD1 or TRBD2 for D (5 bases each). The CDR3 totals 15 residues. V dropped 7 bases and J dropped 3 bases, with 19 bases sitting between them. Germline V gene data show CDR1 as MNHEY and CDR2 as SMNVEV (reference sequence). CDR3 sequence (DNA): TGTGCCAGCACGGGGCGCGACGGAAAACTCTACGAGCAGTACTTC. This gives the protein CASTGRDGKLYEQYF.

V and J are TRBV7-9 and TRBJ1-2; 9 nucleotides align to TRBD1. V was pared by 5 bases and J by 8 bases, with 9 bases of the junction left unmatched. The CDR3 consists of 14 residues. CDR1 is SEHNR, CDR2 FQNEAQ, per germline (reference sequence). The CDR3 DNA reads as TGTGCCAGCAGCCCGGGCGCGGGACAGGGCGGCTACACCTTC. The encoded protein is CASSPGAGQGGYTF.

The chain employs TRBV19 and TRBJ1-2; 10 bases are shared with TRBD1. V dropped 9 bases and J dropped 8; count of bases not matched to a gene: 15. The V gene's germline CDR1 is LNHDA and CDR2 SQIVND (reference sequence). This CDR3 comprises 15 residues. The CDR3 is CASTAGDRGRRGYTF. The CDR3 DNA sequence: TGTGCCAGCACCGCGGGCGACAGGGGGCGGAGGGGCTACACCTTC.